Reported below is one TCR beta chain. Its antigen is still unknown. The TCR beta CDR3 regions underwent amplification from RNA transcripts. The first-round RT-PCR employed HTBI primers together with the Qiagen OneStep RT-PCR kit. A multiplex PCR was then performed as the second round. MiXCR, run by TCRdb on the multiplex PCR reads, gives a single entry per CDR3 protein. The data show 660,000 or so distinct CDR3 sequences, about 38% seen once. The data were taken from a study of Graves' ophthalmopathy and Graves' hyperthyroidism. Study-wide results and limits: Blood also carried most expanded thyroid clonotypes exceeding 0.001 frequency.

Germline V lookup: CDR1 DFQATT, CDR2 SNEGSKA (reference sequence). The germline V and J ends were trimmed by 3 bases and 8 bases, with 14 bases remaining between them. CDR3 length equals 14 residues. Other autoimmune diseases, uncontrolled infections, pregnancy or lactation excluded patients from enrollment. The chain uses TRBV20-1 and TRBJ1-6; weak D call: TRBD1 (5 bases). The sequenced material came from peripheral blood. This receptor was identified in an adult man with Graves' ophthalmopathy. The CDR3 protein is CSARGGNVDSPLHF. CDR3 DNA: TGCAGTGCTAGGGGGGGGAACGTGGATTCACCCCTCCACTTT.